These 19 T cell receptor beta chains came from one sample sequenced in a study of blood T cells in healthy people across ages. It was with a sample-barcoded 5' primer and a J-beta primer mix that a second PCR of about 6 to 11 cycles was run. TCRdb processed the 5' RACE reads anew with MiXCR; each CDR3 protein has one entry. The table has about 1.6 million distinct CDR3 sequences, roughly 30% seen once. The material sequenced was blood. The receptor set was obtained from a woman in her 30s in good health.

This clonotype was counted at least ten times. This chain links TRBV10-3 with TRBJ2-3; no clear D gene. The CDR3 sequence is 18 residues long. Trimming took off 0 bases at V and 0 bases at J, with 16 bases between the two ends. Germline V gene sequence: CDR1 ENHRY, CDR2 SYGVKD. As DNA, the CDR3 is TGTGCCATCAGTGAGTCCGTGGCGGTCCCTTCTAGCACAGATACGCAGTATTTT. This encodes CAISESVAVPSSTDTQYF.

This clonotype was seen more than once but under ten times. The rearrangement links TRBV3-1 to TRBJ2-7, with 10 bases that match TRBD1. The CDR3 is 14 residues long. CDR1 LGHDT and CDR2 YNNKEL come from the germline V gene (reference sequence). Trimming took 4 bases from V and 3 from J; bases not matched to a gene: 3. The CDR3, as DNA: TGTGCCAGCAGCCTTTGGACAGGGGGCTACGAGCAGTACTTC. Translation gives CASSLWTGGYEQYF.

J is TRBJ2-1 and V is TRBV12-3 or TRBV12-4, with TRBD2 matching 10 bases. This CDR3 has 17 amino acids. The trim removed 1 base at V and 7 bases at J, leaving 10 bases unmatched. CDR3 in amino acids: CASSLVPLAGVWNEQFF. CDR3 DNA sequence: TGTGCCAGCAGTTTAGTCCCCCTAGCGGGAGTATGGAATGAGCAGTTCTTC.

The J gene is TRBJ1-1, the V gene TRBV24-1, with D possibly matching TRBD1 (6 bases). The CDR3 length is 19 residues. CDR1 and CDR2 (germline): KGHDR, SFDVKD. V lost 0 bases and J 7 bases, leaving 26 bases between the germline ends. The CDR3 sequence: CATSDLRGRDTGNLGEAFF. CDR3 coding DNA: TGTGCCACCAGTGATTTGCGGGGGCGGGACACCGGAAATTTAGGTGAAGCTTTCTTT.

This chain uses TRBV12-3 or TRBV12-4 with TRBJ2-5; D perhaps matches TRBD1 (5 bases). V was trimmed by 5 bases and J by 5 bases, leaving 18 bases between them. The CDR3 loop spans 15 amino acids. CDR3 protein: CASSGNGHPGETQYF. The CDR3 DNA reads TGTGCCAGCAGTGGAAACGGGCACCCAGGGGAGACCCAGTACTTC.

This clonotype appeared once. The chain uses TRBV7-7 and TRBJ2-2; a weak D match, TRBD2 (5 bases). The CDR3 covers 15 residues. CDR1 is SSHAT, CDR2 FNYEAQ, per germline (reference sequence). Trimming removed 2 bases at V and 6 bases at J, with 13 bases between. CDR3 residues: CASSLSSSAAGELFF. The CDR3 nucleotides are TGTGCCAGCAGCTTAAGTTCCTCAGCGGCCGGGGAGCTGTTTTTT. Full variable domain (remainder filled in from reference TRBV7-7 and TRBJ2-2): GAGVSQSPRYKVTKRGQDVTLRCDPISSHATLYWYQQALGQGPEFLTYFNYEAQPDKSGLPSDRFSAERPEGSISTLTIQRTEQRDSAMYRCASSLSSSAAGELFFGEGSRLTVL.

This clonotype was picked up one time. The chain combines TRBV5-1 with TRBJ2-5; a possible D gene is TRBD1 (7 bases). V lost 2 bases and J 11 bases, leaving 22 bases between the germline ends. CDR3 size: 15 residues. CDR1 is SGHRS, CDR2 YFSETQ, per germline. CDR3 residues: CASSFQTGKSSGQYF. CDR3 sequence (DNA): TGCGCCAGCAGCTTTCAGACAGGGAAATCAAGCGGGCAGTACTTC.

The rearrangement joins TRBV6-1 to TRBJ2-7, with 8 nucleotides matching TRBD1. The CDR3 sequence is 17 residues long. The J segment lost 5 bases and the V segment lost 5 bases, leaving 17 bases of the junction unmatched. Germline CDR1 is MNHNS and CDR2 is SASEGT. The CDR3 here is CASSPLEVGRGLHEQYF. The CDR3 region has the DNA TGTGCCAGCAGTCCCCTGGAGGTGGGCAGGGGGCTACACGAGCAGTACTTC.

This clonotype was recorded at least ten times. This chain's CDR3 is CASSLSAGFQFF. DNA for the CDR3: TGTGCCAGCAGCTTATCGGCAGGGTTTCAGTTCTTC. The chain employs TRBV7-2 and TRBJ2-1, with D tentatively TRBD1 (5 bases). The CDR3 loop spans 12 amino acids. Germline V gene data show CDR1 as SGHTA and CDR2 as FQGNSA. V lost 2 bases and J lost 13, with 12 bases in between. The full variable domain, with the rest looked up from reference TRBV7-2 and TRBJ2-1, is GAGVSQSPSNKVTEKGKDVELRCDPISGHTALYWYRQSLGQGLEFLIYFQGNSAPDKSGLPSDRFSAERTGGSVSTLTIQRTQQEDSAVYLCASSLSAGFQFFGPGTRLTVL.

The CDR3 spells CASSFPGAKPTQYF. The DNA for the CDR3 is TGTGCCAGCAGCTTCCCGGGGGCCAAGCCTACGCAGTATTTT. This chain uses TRBV5-6 with TRBJ2-3; TRBD1 or TRBD2 may be the D gene (6 bases each). The CDR3 loop spans 14 amino acids. CDR1 and CDR2 (germline): SGHDT, YYEEEE. The V end was cut by 2 bases, the J end by 8 bases, with 15 bases between.

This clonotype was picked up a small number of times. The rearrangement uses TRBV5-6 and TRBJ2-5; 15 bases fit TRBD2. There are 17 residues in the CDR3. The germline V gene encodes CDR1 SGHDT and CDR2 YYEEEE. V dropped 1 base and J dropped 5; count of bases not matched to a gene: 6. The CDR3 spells CASSLRGTSGRSETQYF. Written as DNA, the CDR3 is TGTGCCAGCAGCTTGAGGGGGACTAGCGGGAGGTCGGAGACCCAGTACTTC.

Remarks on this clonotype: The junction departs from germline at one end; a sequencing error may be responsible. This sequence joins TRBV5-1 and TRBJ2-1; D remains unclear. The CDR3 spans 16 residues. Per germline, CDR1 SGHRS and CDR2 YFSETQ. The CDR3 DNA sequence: TGCGCCGGCAGTTCCTCAGCCGTGGGCTCCTACAATGAGCAGTTCTTC. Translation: CAGSSSAVGSYNEQFF.

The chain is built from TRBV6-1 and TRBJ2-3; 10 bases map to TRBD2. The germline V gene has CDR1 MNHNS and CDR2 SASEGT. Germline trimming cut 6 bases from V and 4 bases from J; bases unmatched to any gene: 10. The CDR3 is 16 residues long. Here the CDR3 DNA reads TGTGCCAGCAGATTAGCGGGGGGATCCAGTCCAGATACGCAGTATTTT. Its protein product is CASRLAGGSSPDTQYF.

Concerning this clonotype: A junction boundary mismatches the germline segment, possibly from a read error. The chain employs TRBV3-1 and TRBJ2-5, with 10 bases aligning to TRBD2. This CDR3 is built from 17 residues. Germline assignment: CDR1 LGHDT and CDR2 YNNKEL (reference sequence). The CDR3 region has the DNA TGTGCCGGCAGCCAAGATATGCTAGCGGGGGACCAAGAGGCCCAGTACTTC. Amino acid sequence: CAGSQDMLAGDQEAQYF.

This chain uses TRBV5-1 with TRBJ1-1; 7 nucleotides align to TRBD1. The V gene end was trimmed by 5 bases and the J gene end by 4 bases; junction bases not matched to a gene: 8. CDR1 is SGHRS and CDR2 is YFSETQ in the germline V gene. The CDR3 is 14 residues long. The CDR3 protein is CASRSTGWTTEAFF. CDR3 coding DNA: TGCGCCAGCAGATCGACAGGGTGGACCACTGAAGCTTTCTTT. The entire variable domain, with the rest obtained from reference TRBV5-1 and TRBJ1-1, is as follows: KAGVTQTPRYLIKTRGQQVTLSCSPISGHRSVSWYQQTPGQGLQFLFEYFSETQRNKGNFPGRFSGRQFSNSRSEMNVSTLELGDSALYLCASRSTGWTTEAFFGQGTRLTVV.

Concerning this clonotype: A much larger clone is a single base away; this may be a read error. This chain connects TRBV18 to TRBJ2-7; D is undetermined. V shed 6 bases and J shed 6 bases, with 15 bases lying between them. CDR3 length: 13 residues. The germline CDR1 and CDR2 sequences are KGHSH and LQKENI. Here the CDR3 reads CASSLGLPCEQYF. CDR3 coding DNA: TGTGCCAGCTCCCTGGGTTTACCCTGCGAGCAGTACTTC.

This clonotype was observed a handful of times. CDR3 sequence (DNA): TGTGCCACCAGCAAAGGGGAACAGGAGTATTCACCCCTCCACTTT. Residues: CATSKGEQEYSPLHF. The chain carries TRBV15 and TRBJ1-6, with D possibly matching TRBD1 (5 bases). The V gene's germline CDR1 is LNHNV and CDR2 YYDKDF (reference sequence). Trimming left V 4 bases short and J 8 bases short, with 15 bases between. The length of the CDR3 is 15 residues.

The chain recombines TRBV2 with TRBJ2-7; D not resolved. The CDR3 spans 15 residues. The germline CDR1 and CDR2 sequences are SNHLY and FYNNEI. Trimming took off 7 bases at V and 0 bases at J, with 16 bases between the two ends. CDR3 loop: CASKEYTRSSYEQYF. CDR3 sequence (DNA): TGTGCCAGCAAAGAATACACCCGAAGCTCCTACGAGCAGTACTTC. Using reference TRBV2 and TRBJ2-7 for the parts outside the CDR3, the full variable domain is EPEVTQTPSHQVTQMGQEVILRCVPISNHLYFYWYRQILGQKVEFLVSFYNNEISEKSEIFDDQFSVERPDGSNFTLKIRSTKLEDSAMYFCASKEYTRSSYEQYFGPGTRLTVT.

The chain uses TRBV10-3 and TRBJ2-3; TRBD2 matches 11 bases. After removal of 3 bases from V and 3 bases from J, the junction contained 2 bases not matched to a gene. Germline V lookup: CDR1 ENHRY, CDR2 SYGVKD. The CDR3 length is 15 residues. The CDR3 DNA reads TGTGCCATCAGTGAACTAGCGGGAGTGACAGATACGCAGTATTTT. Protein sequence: CAISELAGVTDTQYF.